These 31 T cell receptor beta chains came from one sample sequenced in a study of control samples from healthy donors and cancer patients. Produced via immunoSEQ multiplex PCR; TCRdb's table is partial and in-frame only. Of about 100,000 clones detected, around 89% appear once; the ten largest clones hold under 10%. The sequencing input was blood. The receptors shown here come from a man aged 25 to 40 in good health.

The rearrangement joins TRBV6-6 to TRBJ2-1; D is undetermined. CDR3 length: 14 residues. Trimming removed 4 bases at V and 0 bases at J, with 7 bases between. Germline CDR1 and CDR2: MNHNY and SVGAGI (reference sequence). CDR3 coding DNA: TGTGCCAGCAGTTGGCCGAGCTCCTACAATGAGCAGTTCTTC. It specifies CASSWPSSYNEQFF.

This clone was counted a few times. The rearrangement uses TRBV12-3 or TRBV12-4 and TRBJ2-7; no reliable D call. The ends were cut back, 3 bases at V and 6 bases at J, with 9 bases in the middle. The CDR3 has 12 residues. As DNA, the CDR3 is TGTGCCAGCAGTTTCGAGGTGGGCGAGCAGTACTTC. Its protein is CASSFEVGEQYF.

The J gene is TRBJ1-1, the V gene TRBV6-6; D might be TRBD1 (6 bases). The CDR3 length is 14 residues. The germline V and J ends were trimmed by 8 bases and 5 bases, with 18 bases remaining between them. Germline assignment: CDR1 MNHNY and CDR2 SVGAGI (reference sequence). Here the CDR3 DNA reads TGTGCCAGCTCCCACGGGGGGCCGGGTACTGAAGCTTTCTTT. This codes for CASSHGGPGTEAFF.

The V call is TRBV19, the J call TRBJ2-2, with a weak D call TRBD1 (5 bases). V shed 6 bases and J shed 6 bases, with 17 bases lying between them. Germline assignment: CDR1 LNHDA and CDR2 SQIVND (reference sequence). There are 15 residues in the CDR3. DNA for the CDR3: TGTGCCAGTAGAATCAAATCAACAGGTCCCGGGGAGCTGTTTTTT. Translated, it gives CASRIKSTGPGELFF.

V usage is TRBV6-2 or TRBV6-3 and J usage is TRBJ2-1, with TRBD2 identical over 9 bases. The junction had 5 bases not matched to a gene; V was cut back by 4 bases and J by 4 bases. Germline CDR1 reads MNHEY; CDR2 reads SVGEGT. The CDR3 consists of 15 residues. CDR3 sequence (DNA): TGTGCCAGCAGTTTAGCGGGAGAGATATACAATGAGCAGTTCTTC. Its translation: CASSLAGEIYNEQFF.

The chain links TRBV30 to TRBJ2-1; D not resolved. The CDR3 has 13 residues. V dropped 0 bases and J dropped 10 bases, with 13 bases sitting between them. Germline CDR1 reads GTSNPN; CDR2 reads SVGIG (reference sequence). CDR3 nucleotide sequence: TGTGCCTGGAGTGTATTTTTCAGCCCAGAGCAGTTCTTC. It yields the protein CAWSVFFSPEQFF.

This clone came up once. The rearrangement links TRBV13 to TRBJ2-2, with D perhaps TRBD2 (5 bases). Germline values: CDR1 PRHDT, CDR2 FYEKMQ (reference sequence). The V and J ends lost 6 bases and 1 base respectively, with 6 bases between them. The CDR3 sequence is 13 residues long. CDR3 sequence: CASSGGNTGELFF. CDR3 bases: TGTGCCAGCAGTGGAGGGAACACCGGGGAGCTGTTTTTT.

The chain combines TRBV27 with TRBJ1-6; D gene uncertain. This CDR3 region has 14 residues. CDR1 is MNHEY and CDR2 is SMNVEV in the germline V gene (reference sequence). Trimming shortened V by 3 bases and J by 3 bases, and 6 bases separated the two germline ends. The CDR3 loop is CASSLEGYNSPLHF. In DNA form, the CDR3 reads TGTGCCAGCAGTTTGGAGGGCTATAATTCACCCCTCCACTTT.

The chain is built from TRBV7-8 and TRBJ1-1, with 7 bases lining up with TRBD1. Per germline, CDR1 SGHVS and CDR2 FQNEAQ. Unmatched junction bases numbered 7, after V lost 5 bases and J lost 1 base. The CDR3 is 15 residues long. The CDR3 coding sequence is TGTGCCAGCAGCCAACGAGGGACAGCGAACACTGAAGCTTTCTTT. Residues: CASSQRGTANTEAFF.

The chain uses TRBV2 and TRBJ1-5, with D unresolved. Germline V gene data show CDR1 as SNHLY and CDR2 as FYNNEI. CDR3 length equals 15 residues. V dropped 0 bases and J dropped 7 bases, with 13 bases sitting between them. CDR3 in amino acids: CASSEALGSGQPQHF. CDR3 nucleotides: TGTGCCAGCAGTGAAGCGCTAGGGTCGGGACAGCCCCAGCATTTT.

The chain links TRBV3-1 (or the pseudogene TRBV3-2) to TRBJ1-1, with 11 positions matching TRBD1. The ends lost 4 bases at V and 4 bases at J; junction bases unmatched: 8. CDR3 length: 16 amino acids. Germline CDR1 is LGHDT and CDR2 is YNNKEL (reference sequence). The CDR3 loop reads CASSPPGQGVFTEAFF. The CDR3 DNA is TGTGCCAGCAGCCCACCGGGACAGGGGGTGTTCACTGAAGCTTTCTTT.

The rearrangement links TRBV27 to TRBJ2-5; 10 nucleotides line up with TRBD1. CDR3 length: 13 amino acids. Germline V gene lookup returns CDR1 MNHEY and CDR2 SMNVEV (reference sequence). V shed 9 bases and J 7 bases; nucleotides not matched to a gene: 8. The DNA of the CDR3 is TGTGCCAGTTGGACAGGGGGGTCGGGGACCCAGTACTTC. This gives the protein CASWTGGSGTQYF.

V is TRBV5-1 and J is TRBJ1-6; weak D call: TRBD1 (6 bases). This CDR3 has 16 residues. Per germline, CDR1 SGHRS and CDR2 YFSETQ. Between the trimmed V and J ends, which lost 4 bases and 8 bases, there was a span of 19 bases. The CDR3 DNA follows: TGCGCCAGCAGCACCGTGATGCAGGGGAGGTATTCACCCCTCCACTTT. It encodes CASSTVMQGRYSPLHF.

This clone was seen once. J is TRBJ2-7 and V is TRBV28; 7 bases line up with TRBD1. The CDR3 runs to 16 residues. The V segment lost 5 bases and the J segment 3 bases; nucleotides outside the gene matches: 13. Germline V CDR1 and CDR2: MDHEN, SYDVKM. CDR3 sequence (DNA): TGTGCCAGCAGTCTGCCGACAGGGAAAAATGTCTACGAGCAGTACTTC. Its protein product is CASSLPTGKNVYEQYF.

The chain links TRBV28 to TRBJ2-4; D is perhaps TRBD2 (6 bases). This CDR3 is 14 amino acids long. CDR1 MDHEN and CDR2 SYDVKM come from the germline V gene. V was shortened by 3 bases and J by 6 bases, with 12 bases between the two germline ends. The CDR3 nucleotides read TGTGCCAGCAGTTTGTTGGCCGGGGGAAACATTCAGTACTTC. Its protein is CASSLLAGGNIQYF.

The CDR3: CAWSVDLGTPGYGYTF. CDR3 nucleotide sequence: TGTGCCTGGAGTGTAGACTTGGGCACCCCGGGATATGGCTACACCTTC. This chain joins TRBV30 and TRBJ1-2; no reliable D call. This CDR3 contains 16 residues. The V end was cut by 0 bases, the J end by 5 bases, with 19 bases between. Germline V lookup: CDR1 GTSNPN, CDR2 SVGIG (reference sequence).

The chain combines TRBV2 with TRBJ2-3; a weak D match, TRBD1 (5 bases). Trimming removed 7 bases from V and 2 bases from J, with 10 bases in between. CDR1 is SNHLY and CDR2 is FYNNEI in the germline V gene. The CDR3 spans 13 residues. The CDR3 region has the DNA TGTGCCAGCAAGGGGCAGATCACAGATACGCAGTATTTT. It translates to CASKGQITDTQYF.

The gene calls are TRBV10-1 and TRBJ2-3; D may be TRBD1 (5 bases). The CDR3 covers 13 residues. V was clipped by 2 bases and J by 2 bases, with 5 bases between them. The germline V gene encodes CDR1 WNHNN and CDR2 SYGVQD (reference sequence). The CDR3 sequence is CASSEGATDTQYF. CDR3 nucleotides: TGCGCCAGCAGTGAGGGGGCCACAGATACGCAGTATTTT.

The chain links TRBV4-1 to TRBJ2-7; D ambiguous. The CDR3 has 14 residues. CDR1 MGHRA and CDR2 YSYEKL come from the germline V gene. Trimming pared 2 bases from V and 2 bases from J, leaving 10 bases between. The CDR3 DNA is TGCGCCAGCAGCCAAAAAGCAGGACCCTACGAGCAGTACTTC. It translates to CASSQKAGPYEQYF.

V is TRBV7-9 and J is TRBJ1-2; 8 nucleotides line up with TRBD1. CDR3 length: 15 amino acids. The J segment lost 4 bases and the V segment lost 4 bases, leaving 8 bases of the junction unmatched. Germline V gene lookup returns CDR1 SEHNR and CDR2 FQNEAQ (reference sequence). CDR3 nucleotides: TGTGCCAGCAGCTACCTCGACAGGGGTGGCTATGGCTACACCTTC. Translating it yields CASSYLDRGGYGYTF.

The chain has TRBV5-5 and TRBJ2-6; no definite D call. Trimming stripped 3 bases from V and 1 base from J, with 14 bases between. The CDR3 totals 17 residues. Germline V gives CDR1 SGHKS, CDR2 YYEKEE (reference sequence). The CDR3 here is CASSWPRTGSGANVLTF. The CDR3 bases are TGTGCCAGCAGCTGGCCCCGGACCGGTTCTGGGGCCAACGTCCTGACTTTC.

The rearrangement uses TRBV6-1 and TRBJ2-7, with D unclear. Germline CDR1 reads MNHNS; CDR2 reads SASEGT. The CDR3 runs 15 residues. V lost 1 base and J lost 2, with 12 bases in between. CDR3 sequence reads: CASSEGPIPTYEQYV. CDR3 DNA sequence: TGTGCCAGCAGTGAAGGGCCGATACCTACCTACGAGCAGTACGTC.

J is TRBJ1-4 and V is TRBV28; D may be TRBD1 (6 bases). V was trimmed by 5 bases and J by 6 bases, leaving 16 bases between them. CDR1 MDHEN and CDR2 SYDVKM come from the germline V gene. The CDR3 contains 15 residues. CDR3 nucleotide sequence: TGTGCCAGCAGTGCGAGGGGGTTTAGAGATGAAAAACTGTTTTTT. Encoded protein: CASSARGFRDEKLFF.

This clone was counted once. The chain carries TRBV28 and TRBJ2-7; no reliable D call. The germline V gene has CDR1 MDHEN and CDR2 SYDVKM. This CDR3 is built from 14 residues. V was pared by 4 bases and J by 12 bases, with 22 bases between. CDR3 bases: TGTGCCAGCAGTTCAACTTCTCGAACATATAGTCCGTACTTC. Translation: CASSSTSRTYSPYF.

V is TRBV6-2 or TRBV6-3 and J is TRBJ1-2, with 9 bases matching TRBD1. V was clipped by 2 bases and J by 7 bases; unmatched bases: 2. The CDR3 covers 13 residues. The germline CDR1 and CDR2 sequences are MNHEY and SVGEGT. The CDR3 region has the DNA TGTGCCAGCAGTTACGGGACAGGGACTGGCTACACCTTC. Translated, it gives CASSYGTGTGYTF.

The chain has TRBV7-9 and TRBJ2-7; TRBD1 matches at 8 bases. Germline V gene sequence: CDR1 SEHNR, CDR2 FQNEAQ (reference sequence). The CDR3 spans 16 residues. V lost 5 bases to trimming and J lost 5 bases; unmatched junction nucleotides: 14. DNA for the CDR3: TGTGCCAGCAGCCCCCCCCTCGGGCAGGGGGCGGACGAGCAGTACTTC. It codes for CASSPPLGQGADEQYF.

The gene calls are TRBV3-1 (or the pseudogene TRBV3-2) and TRBJ2-1; TRBD2 is a possible D gene (6 bases). The CDR3 is made up of 16 amino acids. Germline loops: CDR1 LGHDT, CDR2 YNNKEL (reference sequence). V was clipped by 4 bases and J by 0 bases, with 13 bases between them. CDR3 amino acids: CASSPRSGRSYNEQFF. DNA of the CDR3: TGTGCCAGCAGCCCCCGCAGCGGGCGCTCCTACAATGAGCAGTTCTTC.

The J gene is TRBJ1-1, the V gene TRBV2; D might be TRBD1 (5 bases). Germline CDR1 SNHLY, CDR2 FYNNEI. V gave up 1 base and J gave up 5 bases, with 14 bases separating them. The CDR3 has 15 residues. The CDR3 DNA is TGTGCCAGCAGTGAAGGGGATCCAGGGAGGACTGAAGCTTTCTTT. As protein: CASSEGDPGRTEAFF.

This chain connects TRBV7-2 to TRBJ2-1; D is ambiguous. V lost 5 bases, J lost 10 bases, and 9 bases lay in between. The CDR3 is made up of 11 amino acids. Germline V gene data show CDR1 as SGHTA and CDR2 as FQGNSA. DNA for the CDR3: TGTGCCAGCAGCCCTTGGGGAGAGCAGTTCTTC. Residues: CASSPWGEQFF.

The rearrangement links TRBV7-9 to TRBJ1-1; D remains unclear. The germline gives CDR1 SEHNR, CDR2 FQNEAQ (reference sequence). Deletions cut 5 bases from V and 4 bases from J, with 8 bases between. This CDR3 comprises 12 residues. CDR3 amino acids: CASSPDGTEAFF. CDR3 coding DNA: TGTGCCAGCAGCCCTGATGGCACTGAAGCTTTCTTT.

The V gene is TRBV30, the J gene TRBJ2-3; D uncertain. The ends were cut back, 5 bases at V and 3 bases at J, with 15 bases in the middle. The CDR3 totals 14 residues. Germline values: CDR1 GTSNPN, CDR2 SVGIG (reference sequence). CDR3 in DNA: TGTGCCTGGGCTCCCTTAGGGAAGACAGATACGCAGTATTTT. Translation gives CAWAPLGKTDTQYF.